This T cell receptor beta chain is from a study of breast tumors, draining lymph nodes, adjacent tissues. TCRdb re-called the multiplex PCR reads with MiXCR, one entry per CDR3 protein. The sample lists 15,000 to 20,000 distinct CDR3 sequences; roughly 45% were seen once. By share of the sample, this clonotype is medium-sized (0.01 to 0.1%). Germline trimming cut 2 bases from V and 1 base from J; bases unmatched to any gene: 5. The CDR3 totals 16 residues. Germline V gives CDR1 LGHNA, CDR2 YNFKEQ. The sample was tumor-adjacent breast tissue. The chain couples TRBV4-2 to TRBJ1-2, with TRBD1 identical over 9 bases. This receptor was obtained from a female donor with breast cancer. Some clones in this sample may be carry-over from other donors' samples. The CDR3 here is CASSQPGQGFNYGYTF. As DNA, the CDR3 is TGTGCCAGCAGCCAACCGGGACAGGGCTTTAACTATGGCTACACCTTC.